This T cell receptor (beta chain) was identified during a study of human T cells and chemical hapten exposure. Described time point: pre-sensitization, week 0. Treatment meaning: therapeutic diphenylcyclopropenone sensitization with weekly scalp DPC. This clonotype was observed a few times. Trimming stripped 4 bases from V and 4 bases from J, with 8 bases between. The germline V gene has CDR1 SEHNR and CDR2 FQNEAQ (reference sequence). This CDR3 has 12 residues. TCRdb called the RACE reads again in MiXCR, with one record for every CDR3 protein. This sample has 180,000 or so distinct CDR3 sequences, with 25% to 35% found just once.

This TCR was sampled from a woman aged 30 to 39 with alopecia areata. Some clones in this sample may be carry-over from other donors' samples. The sample in question was whole blood, obtained in connection with sensitization to the hapten diphenylcyclopropenone (DPC). The chain is built from TRBV7-9 and TRBJ2-7; no clear D gene. The CDR3 DNA reads TGTGCCAGCAGCTCCGATAATTACGAGCAGTACTTC. Protein product: CASSSDNYEQYF. Together with reference TRBV7-9 and TRBJ2-7, the CDR3 gives the full variable domain: DTGVSQNPRHKITKRGQNVTFRCDPISEHNRLYWYRQTLGQGPEFLTYFQNEAQLEKSRLLSDRFSAERPKGSFSTLEIQRTEQGDSAMYLCASSSDNYEQYFGPGTRLTVT.